One TCR beta chain is described in this entry. Antigen specificity is unknown. These data originate in a study of Ad26.COV2.S vaccination and SARS-CoV-2 variants. Study in general: Dosing was one shot or two shots 56 days apart.

Treatment noted: about 20 received Ad26.COV2.S at low or high dose, single or two shots; several received placebo; per-sample allocation not given. It was on day 63 after the first vaccine or placebo injection that samples were taken. The assay was immunoSEQ multiplex PCR, and TCRdb's table has in-frame clones only and misses some. The sample consists of hundreds of thousands of clones, around 92% of them appearing once. Trimming removed 4 bases at V and 0 bases at J, with 15 bases between. Per germline, CDR1 LNHDA and CDR2 SQIVND (reference sequence). The length of the CDR3 is 16 residues. Study-wide results and caveats: The TCR breadth and depth analyses may have produced an underestimate of total T cell responses.

The source is a person aged 18-65 years who received the Ad26.COV2.S COVID-19 vaccine or a placebo. Here the sequenced sample was peripheral blood, taken in a trial of Ad26.COV2.S vaccine versus placebo. The chain couples TRBV19 to TRBJ2-5, with D possibly matching TRBD2 (6 bases). CDR3 nucleotide sequence: TGTGCCAGTAGTACAACATCGGGCGGGAACCAAGAGACCCAGTACTTC. Translation: CASSTTSGGNQETQYF.